Listed here are 5 T cell receptor beta chains from one sample, sequenced in a study of blood T cells in healthy people across ages. Next came a second PCR, run for 7 to 11 cycles, which used a sample-barcoded 5' primer along with a J-beta primer mix. Via MiXCR, TCRdb re-called the 5' RACE reads, giving one row per CDR3 protein. This sample has about 1.8 million distinct CDR3 sequences; roughly 52% occur once, and the top ten carry roughly 2.1%. The sequenced sample consisted of blood. These receptors were obtained from a woman aged 40 to 50 in good health.

The J gene is TRBJ2-5, the V gene TRBV4-3; TRBD2 agrees at 8 bases. The CDR3 is 16 amino acids. Germline CDR1 is LGHNA and CDR2 is YSLEER. V lost 0 bases, J lost 5 bases, and 8 bases stayed unmatched. The CDR3 coding sequence is TGCGCCAGCAGCCAAGATCTGTTAGCGGGGATCGAGACCCAGTACTTC. This encodes CASSQDLLAGIETQYF.

The gene calls are TRBV7-2 and TRBJ2-5; 8 nucleotides align to TRBD2. The J call may be wrong; the DNA end is better matched by TRBJ2-7. CDR1 SGHTA and CDR2 FQGNSA come from the germline V gene. The CDR3 length is 15 residues. As DNA, the CDR3 is TGTGCCAGCAGCTTAGGAACGGCGGGAGGTAACGAGCAGTACTTC. Protein sequence: CASSLGTAGGNEQYF.

The chain carries TRBV28 and TRBJ2-3, with TRBD1 as a possible D gene (6 bases). The CDR3 spans 15 residues. The germline CDR1 and CDR2 sequences are MDHEN and SYDVKM. The germline V and J ends were trimmed by 4 bases and 5 bases, with 16 bases remaining between them. The CDR3 region has the DNA TGTGCCAGCAGTTCCCATCGAACAGGGATAGATACGCAGTATTTT. It is translated as CASSSHRTGIDTQYF.

Only a few counts were recorded for this clonotype. V is TRBV11-2 and J is TRBJ2-1; perhaps D is TRBD1 or TRBD2 (7 bases each). This CDR3 has 14 residues. V lost 5 bases, J lost 8 bases, and 16 bases lay in between. Germline CDR1 and CDR2: SGHAT and FQNNGV. CDR3 loop: CASSARGGRDEQFF. The CDR3 DNA is TGTGCCAGCAGCGCCAGGGGGGGCCGCGATGAGCAGTTCTTC.

This clonotype has ten or more counts. The rearrangement links TRBV7-8 to TRBJ2-3, with TRBD2 matching 9 bases. Losses at the gene ends were 1 base for V and 3 bases for J; bases not matched to a gene: 14. The CDR3 spans 19 residues. Per the germline V gene, CDR1 is SGHVS and CDR2 is FQNEAQ. The CDR3: CASSLVPRQSGGTTDTQYF. The CDR3, as DNA: TGTGCCAGCAGCTTAGTCCCGCGACAAAGCGGGGGGACTACAGATACGCAGTATTTT.